The clone carrying this TCR beta chain was seen only a few times. The target antigen is unknown. V lost 0 bases to trimming and J lost 5 bases; unmatched junction nucleotides: 3. This CDR3 has 14 residues. Germline V CDR1 and CDR2: LNHNV, YYDKDF (reference sequence). Expressed TCRB transcripts were sequenced, since all the RNA that had been isolated was reverse transcribed. Repertoires were generated with immunoSEQ multiplex PCR, while TCRdb's copy carries only in-frame clones and drops some. The sample shows some 270,000 clones, 11% to 15% of them seen only once. The data are from a study of beta chain features in type 1 diabetes. General study points: The study found fewer insertions and more deletions at VDJ junctions in type 1 diabetes patients. TCRB rearrangement may or may not be influenced by HLA type; here this remained unresolved.

The chain joins TRBV15 to TRBJ2-5; 7 bases are shared with TRBD2. The TCR comes from a woman aged 35 to 49 in good health. Input material: naive CD4+ T cells from blood. CDR3 bases: TGTGCCACCAGCAGAGACCAGGGAGGGGAGACCCAGTACTTC. Its protein is CATSRDQGGETQYF.